The 12 T cell receptor beta chains listed next were all sequenced from one sample in a study of T cells in Graves' hyperthyroidism and ophthalmopathy (dated by TCRdb to about 2019). Library generation was performed with multiplex PCR. The sample was run on an Illumina HiSeq 2000. The TCR beta CDR3 regions were amplified from RNA transcripts. For the first round of RT-PCR on the TCR CDR3, the HTBI primer set was used together with the Qiagen OneStep RT-PCR kit. TCRdb took the public reads, trimmed them with fastp at Q25, ran MiXCR for clone calling and kept in-frame beta chains. Each CDR3 protein appears once, grouped with its most common genes and DNA. This sample has approximately 690,000 distinct CDR3 sequences in its table, and less than 25% of those were observed once. 34% of the sample comes from the top ten. The sample taken for sequencing was blood. Source of these receptors: a man aged 25-45 years with Graves' ophthalmopathy.

This clonotype was seen a few times. The chain has TRBV20-1 and TRBJ2-7; D possibly matches TRBD1 or TRBD2 (5 bases each). Trimming took 5 bases from V and 3 from J, leaving 20 bases between them. CDR1 is DFQATT and CDR2 is SNEGSKA in the germline V gene (reference sequence). The CDR3 is 15 amino acids. CDR3 bases: TGCAGTGCTCTGAGATATTTGGGGCGGGTCTACGAGCAGTACTTC. Translating gives CSALRYLGRVYEQYF.

The J gene is TRBJ2-5, the V gene TRBV5-1, with D tentatively TRBD1 or TRBD2 (5 bases each). The germline V gene has CDR1 SGHRS and CDR2 YFSETQ. V lost 1 base and J 1 base, leaving 14 bases between the germline ends. The CDR3 spans 16 residues. CDR3 region: CASSLTGARGQETQYF. As DNA, the CDR3 is TGCGCCAGCAGCTTGACTGGTGCGAGGGGCCAAGAGACCCAGTACTTC. Using reference TRBV5-1 and TRBJ2-5 for the parts outside the CDR3, the full variable domain is KAGVTQTPRYLIKTRGQQVTLSCSPISGHRSVSWYQQTPGQGLQFLFEYFSETQRNKGNFPGRFSGRQFSNSRSEMNVSTLELGDSALYLCASSLTGARGQETQYFGPGTRLLVL.

A few counts support this clonotype. The V call is TRBV13, the J call TRBJ1-6; D remains ambiguous. Germline CDR1 reads PRHDT; CDR2 reads FYEKMQ (reference sequence). V lost 0 bases to trimming and J lost 10 bases, with 22 bases between them. CDR3 length: 18 residues. In nucleotides, the CDR3 is TGTGCCAGCAGCTTAGGCCGAATAGGTACTGCTTCTGGATCACCCCTCCACTTT. Its protein is CASSLGRIGTASGSPLHF.

This clonotype was observed once. A much larger clone differs by one base, so this may be a read error. The V call is TRBV5-1, the J call TRBJ2-1; D not resolved. The CDR3 has 12 residues. CDR1 and CDR2 (germline): SGHRS, YFSETQ. CDR3: CASSGVGNERFF. Here the CDR3 DNA reads TGCGCCAGCAGCGGGGTGGGGAATGAGCGGTTCTTC. The variable domain in full, completed from reference TRBV5-1 and TRBJ2-1, reads KAGVTQTPRYLIKTRGQQVTLSCSPISGHRSVSWYQQTPGQGLQFLFEYFSETQRNKGNFPGRFSGRQFSNSRSEMNVSTLELGDSALYLCASSGVGNERFFGPGTRLTVL.

The chain employs TRBV20-1 and TRBJ2-1; D remains ambiguous. The V gene lost 6 bases and the J gene lost 4 bases, with 22 bases spanning the gap. CDR3 length: 16 amino acids. Germline V lookup: CDR1 DFQATT, CDR2 SNEGSKA (reference sequence). CDR3 nucleotides: TGCAGTGCGACCCGCCAGCTAGGAACTGAGTACAATGAGCAGTTCTTC. Translating gives CSATRQLGTEYNEQFF.

This clonotype has ten or more counts. The chain employs TRBV3-1 and TRBJ2-2; possibly TRBD1 for D (6 bases). Germline V CDR1 and CDR2: LGHDT, YNNKEL (reference sequence). This CDR3 is built from 15 residues. V lost 5 bases and J lost 4, with 14 bases in between. The CDR3 loop is CASSTPLQGTGELFF. The CDR3, as DNA: TGTGCCAGCAGCACCCCCTTACAGGGCACCGGGGAGCTGTTTTTT.

This clonotype showed up many times. The CDR3 DNA reads TGTGCCAGCAGCTTGAGGGTGGACTACGAGCAGTACTTC. Translation: CASSLRVDYEQYF. The gene calls are TRBV7-9 and TRBJ2-7, with a weak D call TRBD2 (5 bases). The CDR3 has 13 amino acids. CDR1 is SEHNR and CDR2 is FQNEAQ in the germline V gene (reference sequence). V lost 3 bases and J 3 bases, leaving 9 bases between the germline ends.

The chain recombines TRBV19 with TRBJ1-5; D gene ambiguous. CDR3 length equals 15 residues. The ends were cut back, 1 base at V and 0 bases at J, with 7 bases in the middle. From germline, CDR1 is LNHDA and CDR2 SQIVND (reference sequence). The CDR3: CASSIVWDSNQPQHF. As DNA, the CDR3 is TGTGCCAGTAGTATAGTCTGGGATAGCAATCAGCCCCAGCATTTT.

The rearrangement joins TRBV6-1 to TRBJ1-5; D uncertain. CDR1 is MNHNS and CDR2 is SASEGT in the germline V gene. The CDR3 contains 15 residues. V lost 5 bases to trimming and J lost 0 bases, with 11 bases between them. Here the CDR3 reads CASSYSGYSNQPQHF. CDR3 nucleotides: TGTGCCAGCAGTTATTCCGGATATAGCAATCAGCCCCAGCATTTT.

The V call is TRBV28, the J call TRBJ1-5, with TRBD1 identical over 7 bases. The CDR3 is 16 residues long. CDR1 and CDR2 (germline): MDHEN, SYDVKM. V was pared by 3 bases and J by 2 bases, with 7 bases of the junction left unmatched. Written as DNA, the CDR3 is TGTGCCAGCAGTTTTGTGGGGACAGATGGCAATCAGCCCCAGCATTTT. Its protein product is CASSFVGTDGNQPQHF.

This clonotype has just a few counts. The chain is built from TRBV11-2 and TRBJ2-3; 8 nucleotides align to TRBD2. Looked up from germline, CDR1 is SGHAT and CDR2 is FQNNGV. V shed 5 bases and J 4 bases; nucleotides not matched to a gene: 11. This CDR3 spans 16 amino acids. CDR3 in amino acids: CASSKRNSGTSDTQYF. In DNA form, the CDR3 reads TGTGCCAGCAGCAAAAGGAATAGCGGGACCTCAGATACGCAGTATTTT.

The chain links TRBV7-2 to TRBJ2-1, with D perhaps TRBD1 or TRBD2 (5 bases each). Germline V lookup: CDR1 SGHTA, CDR2 FQGNSA. The CDR3 length is 14 residues. V was cut by 4 bases and J by 13 bases, with 20 bases left in between. CDR3 sequence (DNA): TGTGCCAGCAGCTCCCGAGATCCGGGGACCCAACAGTTCTTC. It yields the protein CASSSRDPGTQQFF. The variable domain in full, with the rest retrieved from reference TRBV7-2 and TRBJ2-1, is GAGVSQSPSNKVTEKGKDVELRCDPISGHTALYWYRQSLGQGLEFLIYFQGNSAPDKSGLPSDRFSAERTGGSVSTLTIQRTQQEDSAVYLCASSSRDPGTQQFFGPGTRLTVL.